This T cell receptor (beta chain) was recovered during a study of blood T cell repertoires in COVID-19. Study-wide context: Samples came from the United States, Italy and Spain, spanning acute and convalescent COVID-19. T cells, B-cell-depleted T cells, or PBMCs provided the cDNA or gDNA that served as material.

Original data processing: Counts of nucleated cells, estimated from reference gene primer amplification, were obtained. Some clones are missing from TCRdb's copy, which holds only in-frame ones; the method was immunoSEQ multiplex PCR. D and trimming come from the DNA, and the V and J calls and clone size come from that table. Altogether around 300,000 clones are present, around nine tenths being singletons, with the ten largest covering about 6.8%. The Seattle patients, enrolled during active infection, were followed longitudinally. There are 13 residues in the CDR3. Germline CDR1 reads MNHEY; CDR2 reads SVGEGT. Trimming took off 3 bases at V and 1 base at J, with 6 bases between the two ends.

The TCR was taken from a woman in her 30s with COVID-19, enrolled during active disease. This chain links TRBV6-2 or TRBV6-3 with TRBJ1-1; unclear D gene. The source material was peripheral blood. CDR3 in DNA: TGTGCCAGCAGTTATGCAGGGAACACTGAAGCTTTCTTT. It translates to CASSYAGNTEAFF.